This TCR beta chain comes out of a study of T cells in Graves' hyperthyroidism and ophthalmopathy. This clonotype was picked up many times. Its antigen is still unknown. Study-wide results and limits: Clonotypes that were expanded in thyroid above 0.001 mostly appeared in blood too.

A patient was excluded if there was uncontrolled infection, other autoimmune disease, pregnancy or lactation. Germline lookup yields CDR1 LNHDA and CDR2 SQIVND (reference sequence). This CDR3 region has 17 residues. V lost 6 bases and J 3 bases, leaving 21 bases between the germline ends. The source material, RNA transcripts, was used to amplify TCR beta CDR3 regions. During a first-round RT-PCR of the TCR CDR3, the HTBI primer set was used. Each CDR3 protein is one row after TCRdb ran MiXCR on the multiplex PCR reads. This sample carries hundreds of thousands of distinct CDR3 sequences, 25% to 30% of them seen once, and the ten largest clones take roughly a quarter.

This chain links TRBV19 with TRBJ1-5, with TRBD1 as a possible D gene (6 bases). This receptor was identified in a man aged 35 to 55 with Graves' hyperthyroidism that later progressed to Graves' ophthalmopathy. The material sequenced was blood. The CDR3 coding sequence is TGTGCCAGTAGACATGGTTTAAGGGACACGGTCAATCAGCCCCAGCATTTT. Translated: CASRHGLRDTVNQPQHF.